The present T cell receptor (beta chain) was sequenced within a study of blood T cell repertoires in COVID-19. Study context: Spain, Italy and the United States supplied samples that represented acute and convalescent COVID-19. PBMCs, B-cell-depleted T cells, or T cells were the source of the cDNA or gDNA that made up the material.

The V segment lost 3 bases and the J segment 3 bases; nucleotides outside the gene matches: 25. Germline V gene data show CDR1 as MDHEN and CDR2 as SYDVKM. The CDR3 runs to 24 residues. Original analysis: Cell counts per sample came from amplifying reference gene primers. The method was immunoSEQ multiplex PCR; TCRdb's version includes in-frame clones alone and lacks a portion of them. V and J calls and clone size are as listed in that table; D and trimming were resolved from the DNA. Of under 200,000 clones in the sample, 70% to 90% were seen once. The sequence was obtained from a woman aged 70-85 years with acute or convalescent COVID-19. The chain joins TRBV28 to TRBJ2-1; 14 nucleotides agree with TRBD2. The sample taken for sequencing was peripheral blood. CDR3 sequence: CASSLFFRDRGRRTSGRNYNEQFF. For the CDR3, the DNA is TGTGCCAGCAGTTTGTTCTTTCGGGACAGGGGGCGACGGACTAGCGGGAGGAACTACAATGAGCAGTTCTTC.